This TCR beta chain came from a study of OX40 agonist ivuxolimab in advanced cancers. The study's findings and limits: At 0.1 to 3.0 mg/kg and by week 6, CD4+ and CD8+ T cells in the blood had expanded clonally. Expansion of clones was among the lowest in partial responders at 0.1-3.0 mg/kg.

For this clone: The antigen is undetermined.

In germline, CDR1 is SGHRS, CDR2 YFSETQ. V lost 4 bases to trimming and J lost 0 bases, with 14 bases between them. The length of the CDR3 is 16 residues. Some clones are missing from TCRdb's copy, which holds only in-frame ones; the method was immunoSEQ multiplex PCR. The sample holds 45,000 or so clones, more than 65% seen once. Material: CD4+ or CD8+ T cells sorted from blood, obtained in a trial of the OX40 agonist ivuxolimab. The receptor was derived from an adult with an advanced solid tumor such as melanoma, head and neck, liver or kidney cancer. The J gene is TRBJ1-3, the V gene TRBV5-1, with D possibly TRBD1 on 5 matching bases. CDR3 nucleotides: TGCGCCAGCAGCCATAACACAGGAGACTCTGGAAACACCATATATTTT. Translation gives CASSHNTGDSGNTIYF. Together with reference TRBV5-1 and TRBJ1-3, the CDR3 gives the full variable domain: KAGVTQTPRYLIKTRGQQVTLSCSPISGHRSVSWYQQTPGQGLQFLFEYFSETQRNKGNFPGRFSGRQFSNSRSEMNVSTLELGDSALYLCASSHNTGDSGNTIYFGEGSWLTVV.